The 30 T cell receptor beta chains given below trace back to one sample, sequenced in a study of blood T cell repertoires in COVID-19. The protocol was immunoSEQ multiplex PCR, while the TCRdb copy is restricted to in-frame clones and leaves out a portion. The profile covers tens of thousands of clones, with 85% to 90% appearing a single time and less than 25% taken by the ten largest. Sequenced material: peripheral blood. These receptors were taken from a man aged 45 to 65 with active or convalescent COVID-19.

The chain carries TRBV3-1 (or the pseudogene TRBV3-2) and TRBJ1-2; D gene ambiguous. Trimming removed 6 bases at V and 8 bases at J, with 19 bases between. Germline-derived CDR1 and CDR2 are LGHDT and YNNKEL (reference sequence). This CDR3 has 14 residues. For the CDR3, the DNA is TGTGCCAGCAGTTTTGACCCGAGGGCTGAAGGCTACACCTTC. Encoded protein: CASSFDPRAEGYTF.

V is TRBV13 and J is TRBJ2-7, with D hard to call. This CDR3 region has 12 residues. The germline V gene encodes CDR1 PRHDT and CDR2 FYEKMQ (reference sequence). V gave up 3 bases and J gave up 6 bases, with 9 bases separating them. CDR3 in DNA: TGTGCCAGCAGCTTGGGCAGCCTCGAGCAGTACGTC. Residues: CASSLGSLEQYV.

The rearrangement uses TRBV7-6 and TRBJ2-5; D may be TRBD1 (6 bases). This CDR3 spans 15 amino acids. Per the germline V gene, CDR1 is SGHVS and CDR2 is FNYEAQ. V was shortened by 5 bases and J by 1 base, with 14 bases between the two germline ends. This CDR3 reads CASSIQQGIQETQYF. The CDR3 nucleotides read TGTGCCAGCAGCATTCAACAGGGAATCCAAGAGACCCAGTACTTC.

V gene TRBV7-9 combines with J gene TRBJ1-6; D gene uncertain. Germline CDR1 is SEHNR and CDR2 is FQNEAQ (reference sequence). Trimming cost V 1 base and J 7 bases, with 8 bases left between them. The CDR3 spans 14 residues. The CDR3 loop reads CASSLGAENSPLHF. The CDR3 DNA sequence: TGTGCCAGCAGCTTAGGGGCAGAGAATTCACCCCTCCACTTT.

The rearrangement uses TRBV23-1 and TRBJ2-7, with D maybe TRBD1 (8 bases). TRBV23-1 carries the ORF label, with uncertain function. V lost 0 bases, J lost 4 bases, and 25 bases lay in between. The CDR3 loop spans 19 amino acids. The CDR3 DNA reads TGCGCCAGCAGTCAATCGTGGGAGGACAGGGTAGGGGGGGAGTACGAGCAGTACGTC. It translates to CASSQSWEDRVGGEYEQYV.

This chain connects TRBV15 to TRBJ2-1; 9 bases align to TRBD2. The CDR3 has 15 amino acids. V shed 1 base, J shed 4 bases, and the junction held 2 bases outside the gene matches. CDR1 is LNHNV and CDR2 is YYDKDF in the germline V gene (reference sequence). The CDR3, as DNA: TGTGCCACCAGCAGAGCAGCGGGAGGTTACAATGAGCAGTTCTTC. Protein sequence: CATSRAAGGYNEQFF.

J is TRBJ1-1 and V is TRBV3-1 (or the pseudogene TRBV3-2); the D gene is possibly TRBD1 (5 bases). Trimming cost V 4 bases and J 5 bases, with 11 bases left between them. Germline lookup yields CDR1 LGHDT and CDR2 YNNKEL (reference sequence). The length of the CDR3 is 13 residues. The CDR3 DNA reads as TGTGCCAGCAGCCGGGCGGGGGAGACTGAAGCTTTCTTT. Amino acid sequence: CASSRAGETEAFF.

The chain couples TRBV28 to TRBJ1-1; 8 bases line up with TRBD1. CDR1 is MDHEN, CDR2 SYDVKM, per germline. This CDR3 spans 15 amino acids. V lost 6 bases and J lost 4; bases outside the gene matches: 10. CDR3 coding DNA: TGTGCCAGCAGAGCCTCAGGGGGCTTAGCCACTGAAGCTTTCTTT. Protein product: CASRASGGLATEAFF.

J is TRBJ2-7 and V is TRBV5-4, with 8 bases matching TRBD1. This CDR3 region has 14 residues. Germline V gene sequence: CDR1 SGHNT, CDR2 YYREEE (reference sequence). Trimming cost V 1 base and J 7 bases; bases outside gene matches: 7. CDR3 DNA sequence: TGTGCCAGCAGCTTGACCGGACAGGGAGGAGAGCAGTACTTC. It encodes CASSLTGQGGEQYF.

This clone came up a few times. This chain joins TRBV7-3 and TRBJ2-5, with 8 bases identical to TRBD1. The CDR3 length is 15 residues. Looked up from germline, CDR1 is SGHTA and CDR2 is FQGTGA. Unmatched junction bases numbered 4, after V lost 2 bases and J lost 2 bases. This CDR3 reads CASSLGGTGQETQYF. CDR3 nucleotides: TGTGCCAGCAGCTTAGGAGGGACAGGTCAAGAGACCCAGTACTTC.

The chain carries TRBV6-5 and TRBJ1-1, with D possibly being TRBD1 (5 bases). Germline CDR1 reads MNHEY; CDR2 reads SVGAGI. CDR3 length: 14 residues. Trimming removed 6 bases from V and 0 bases from J, with 11 bases in between. The CDR3 DNA is TGTGCCAGCAGCTACGGGGGGTTGAACACTGAAGCTTTCTTT. Its protein is CASSYGGLNTEAFF.

The V call is TRBV2, the J call TRBJ2-2; 7 nucleotides match TRBD1. Per the germline V gene, CDR1 is SNHLY and CDR2 is FYNNEI. V shed 6 bases and J 2 bases; nucleotides not matched to a gene: 3. The CDR3 has 14 amino acids. DNA for the CDR3: TGTGCCAGCAGAGGGACAGTCAACACCGGGGAGCTGTTTTTT. The encoded protein is CASRGTVNTGELFF.

V is TRBV28 and J is TRBJ2-1; TRBD1 matches at 9 bases. Germline loops: CDR1 MDHEN, CDR2 SYDVKM. With 6 bases clipped from V and 12 bases from J, the junction kept 12 bases outside the gene matches. The CDR3 has 14 amino acids. Here the CDR3 DNA reads TGTGCCAGCAGGGGACAGGGCGGGCCTTTGGGGCAGTTCTTC. This translates into CASRGQGGPLGQFF. Variable domain in full (rest from reference TRBV28 and TRBJ2-1): DVKVTQSSRYLVKRTGEKVFLECVQDMDHENMFWYRQDPGLGLRLIYFSYDVKMKEKGDIPEGYSVSREKKERFSLILESASTNQTSMYLCASRGQGGPLGQFFGPGTRLTVL.

In this sample, this clone turned up a few times. The chain employs TRBV4-2 and TRBJ2-1, with D possibly matching TRBD2 (8 bases). This CDR3 contains 18 residues. V was shortened by 3 bases and J by 7 bases, with 25 bases between the two germline ends. Germline CDR1 reads LGHNA; CDR2 reads YNFKEQ. The DNA of the CDR3 is TGTGCCAGCAGCCAGTACGGGACTAGGGGGCCTAAGGGGAATGAGCAGTTCTTC. This encodes CASSQYGTRGPKGNEQFF.

This clone was counted once. The chain combines TRBV5-1 with TRBJ2-3; D possibly corresponds to TRBD1 (5 bases). CDR1 SGHRS and CDR2 YFSETQ come from the germline V gene. The CDR3 is 15 residues long. The V end was cut by 1 base, the J end by 0 bases, with 9 bases between. CDR3 in amino acids: CASSLPGASTDTQYF. CDR3 in DNA: TGCGCCAGCAGCTTGCCTGGGGCGAGCACAGATACGCAGTATTTT.

V usage is TRBV2 and J usage is TRBJ1-2; D is possibly TRBD1 (6 bases). V lost 4 bases and J 4 bases, leaving 10 bases between the germline ends. CDR1 SNHLY and CDR2 FYNNEI come from the germline V gene. This CDR3 has 13 amino acids. CDR3 sequence: CASSGGQTYGYTF. The CDR3 DNA follows: TGTGCCAGCAGTGGGGGGCAGACCTATGGCTACACCTTC.

The chain recombines TRBV9 with TRBJ1-3; D might be TRBD1 (6 bases). V lost 6 bases and J 5 bases, leaving 15 bases between the germline ends. From germline, CDR1 is SGDLS and CDR2 YYNGEE. CDR3 length: 14 amino acids. In DNA form, the CDR3 reads TGTGCCAGCAACGACGGACAGCCCAGAAACACCATATATTTT. Translated, it gives CASNDGQPRNTIYF.

The rearrangement uses TRBV5-1 and TRBJ1-3, with 7 bases fitting TRBD1. V trimming: 2 bases; J trimming: 2 bases; junction bases outside the gene matches: 10. Per germline, CDR1 SGHRS and CDR2 YFSETQ. The CDR3 is made up of 17 amino acids. In nucleotides, the CDR3 is TGCGCCAGCAGCTTTTACCCTTCGGGACAGACTGGAAACACCATATATTTT. Amino acid sequence: CASSFYPSGQTGNTIYF.

The chain uses TRBV11-2 and TRBJ2-7, with 11 bases fitting TRBD2. Per the germline V gene, CDR1 is SGHAT and CDR2 is FQNNGV. V trimming: 4 bases; J trimming: 5 bases; junction bases outside the gene matches: 10. The CDR3 length is 16 residues. Here the CDR3 DNA reads TGTGCCAGCAGCTCAAAAAATGCGGGACTAGCGGACGAGCAGTACTTC. Translating it yields CASSSKNAGLADEQYF.

The chain uses TRBV5-8 and TRBJ1-4; maybe TRBD1 (6 bases). Germline CDR1 reads SGHTS; CDR2 reads YDEGEE. Trimming took 3 bases from V and 3 from J, leaving 12 bases between them. CDR3 size: 15 residues. The CDR3 sequence: CASSSRTEANEKLFF. In DNA form, the CDR3 reads TGTGCCAGCAGCTCACGGACAGAGGCTAATGAAAAACTGTTTTTT.

This chain uses TRBV20-1 with TRBJ1-6; perhaps TRBD1 as D (5 bases). This CDR3 has 15 amino acids. Germline CDR1 and CDR2: DFQATT and SNEGSKA (reference sequence). Trimming pared 3 bases from V and 2 bases from J, leaving 11 bases between. The CDR3 loop reads CSASEGATYNSPLHF. For the CDR3, the DNA is TGCAGTGCTAGTGAAGGGGCCACCTATAATTCACCCCTCCACTTT.

CDR3 in DNA: TGCGCCAGCAGCCAAGAAGAGGTGCCTAATTCACCCCTCCACTTT. Translating gives CASSQEEVPNSPLHF. The V gene is TRBV4-1, the J gene TRBJ1-6, with no clear D. The germline CDR1 and CDR2 sequences are MGHRA and YSYEKL. This CDR3 spans 15 amino acids. The V end was cut by 0 bases, the J end by 6 bases, with 9 bases between.

The chain is built from TRBV19 and TRBJ2-2; no clear D. V was clipped by 3 bases and J by 2 bases, with 7 bases between them. The CDR3 totals 14 residues. CDR1 is LNHDA, CDR2 SQIVND, per germline (reference sequence). CDR3 sequence: CASSIGPNTGELFF. The CDR3, as DNA: TGTGCCAGTAGTATTGGGCCAAACACCGGGGAGCTGTTTTTT.

The chain combines TRBV30 with TRBJ2-7; 7 nucleotides line up with TRBD1. This CDR3 has 14 amino acids. CDR1 and CDR2 (germline): GTSNPN, SVGIG (reference sequence). V was clipped by 2 bases and J by 4 bases; unmatched bases: 8. CDR3 sequence: CAWSRGTVEYEQYF. The DNA of the CDR3 is TGTGCCTGGAGTAGAGGGACAGTGGAATACGAGCAGTACTTC.

J is TRBJ1-1 and V is TRBV6-6, with D unclear. Germline V gene sequence: CDR1 MNHNY, CDR2 SVGAGI (reference sequence). V was pared by 2 bases and J by 7 bases, with 14 bases between. This CDR3 comprises 14 residues. CDR3 sequence: CASSYDSTVIEAFF. The CDR3 DNA sequence: TGTGCCAGCAGTTACGATTCGACTGTTATTGAAGCTTTCTTT.

The chain combines TRBV10-3 with TRBJ2-2; D is ambiguous. The germline V gene encodes CDR1 ENHRY and CDR2 SYGVKD. The CDR3 length is 13 residues. V dropped 2 bases and J dropped 4 bases, with 5 bases sitting between them. CDR3: CAISETGTGELFF. The CDR3 bases are TGTGCCATCAGTGAGACGGGCACCGGGGAGCTGTTTTTT.

J is TRBJ2-7 and V is TRBV28; TRBD1 is a possible D gene (5 bases). There are 12 residues in the CDR3. With 8 bases removed from V and 1 base from J, the gap between germline ends came to 9 bases. Per germline, CDR1 MDHEN and CDR2 SYDVKM. The CDR3 spells CASRTLSYEQYF. In nucleotides, the CDR3 is TGTGCCAGCCGGACACTGTCCTACGAGCAGTACTTC.

The gene calls are TRBV5-6 and TRBJ1-6; a weak D match, TRBD1 (5 bases). Germline lookup yields CDR1 SGHDT and CDR2 YYEEEE. Trimming removed 4 bases from V and 10 bases from J, with 12 bases in between. This CDR3 is 13 amino acids long. Here the CDR3 reads CASSQGYGSPLHF. CDR3 in DNA: TGTGCCAGCAGCCAGGGATATGGCTCACCCCTCCACTTT. Complete variable domain (other parts from reference TRBV5-6 and TRBJ1-6): DAGVTQSPTHLIKTRGQQVTLRCSPKSGHDTVSWYQQALGQGPQFIFQYYEEEERQRGNFPDRFSGHQFPNYSSELNVNALLLGDSALYLCASSQGYGSPLHFGNGTRLTVT.

The chain recombines TRBV19 with TRBJ1-1; D is possibly TRBD1 (6 bases). Germline V gene sequence: CDR1 LNHDA, CDR2 SQIVND (reference sequence). The CDR3 length is 15 residues. V lost 7 bases and J lost 2, with 17 bases in between. The DNA of the CDR3 is TGTGCCAGTATCCCACAGGGAACAGCCAACACTGAAGCTTTCTTT. It codes for CASIPQGTANTEAFF. Together with reference TRBV19 and TRBJ1-1, the CDR3 gives the full variable domain: DGGITQSPKYLFRKEGQNVTLSCEQNLNHDAMYWYRQDPGQGLRLIYYSQIVNDFQKGDIAEGYSVSREKKESFPLTVTSAQKNPTAFYLCASIPQGTANTEAFFGQGTRLTVV.

The chain employs TRBV19 and TRBJ1-2; 9 nucleotides agree with TRBD1. V shed 8 bases and J 4 bases; nucleotides not matched to a gene: 5. The CDR3 spans 13 residues. The germline CDR1 and CDR2 sequences are LNHDA and SQIVND (reference sequence). CDR3 loop: CASGTGLTYGYTF. CDR3 in DNA: TGTGCCAGTGGGACAGGGTTGACCTATGGCTACACCTTC.